The TCR beta chain under discussion was sequenced for a study of human T cells and chemical hapten exposure. Documented time point: pre-sensitization, week 0. Treatment given: therapeutic diphenylcyclopropenone sensitization with weekly scalp DPC. Germline V CDR1 and CDR2: MDHEN, SYDVKM. The CDR3 extends over 18 amino acids. Trimming took 3 bases from V and 0 from J, leaving 15 bases between them. TCRdb re-derived calls from the RACE reads in MiXCR, one entry per CDR3 protein. The data show around 250,000 distinct CDR3 sequences, more than 6.5% seen once. V gene TRBV28 combines with J gene TRBJ2-6; the D is unclear. The receptor was isolated from a woman aged 40 to 49 with alopecia areata. Some clones in this sample may be carry-over from other donors' samples. Material: whole blood, obtained in connection with sensitization to the hapten diphenylcyclopropenone (DPC). The CDR3 protein is CASSFVAPVNSGANVLTF. In DNA, the CDR3 is TGTGCCAGCAGTTTTGTCGCCCCCGTCAACTCTGGGGCCAACGTCCTGACTTTC. The whole variable domain, filled in from reference TRBV28 and TRBJ2-6, reads DVKVTQSSRYLVKRTGEKVFLECVQDMDHENMFWYRQDPGLGLRLIYFSYDVKMKEKGDIPEGYSVSREKKERFSLILESASTNQTSMYLCASSFVAPVNSGANVLTFGAGSRLTVL.